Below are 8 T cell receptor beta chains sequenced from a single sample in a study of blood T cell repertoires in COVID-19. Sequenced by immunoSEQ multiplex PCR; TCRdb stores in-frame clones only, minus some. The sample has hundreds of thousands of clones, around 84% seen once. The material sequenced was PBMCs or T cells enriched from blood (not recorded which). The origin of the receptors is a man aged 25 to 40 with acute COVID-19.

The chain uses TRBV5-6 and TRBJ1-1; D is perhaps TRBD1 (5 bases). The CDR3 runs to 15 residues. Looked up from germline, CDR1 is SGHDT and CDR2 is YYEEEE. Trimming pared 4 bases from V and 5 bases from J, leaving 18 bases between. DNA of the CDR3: TGTGCCAGCAGCGGAACCGGGCGGAGGGGTACTGAAGCTTTCTTT. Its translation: CASSGTGRRGTEAFF. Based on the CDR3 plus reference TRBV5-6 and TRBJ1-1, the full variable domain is DAGVTQSPTHLIKTRGQQVTLRCSPKSGHDTVSWYQQALGQGPQFIFQYYEEEERQRGNFPDRFSGHQFPNYSSELNVNALLLGDSALYLCASSGTGRRGTEAFFGQGTRLTVV.

As DNA, the CDR3 is TGCGCCAGCAGGGGAGATGGCTACACCTTC. Translating it yields CASRGDGYTF. The V call is TRBV5-1, the J call TRBJ1-2; D not certain. Germline V CDR1 and CDR2: SGHRS, YFSETQ. The CDR3 is 10 residues long. V gave up 5 bases and J gave up 6 bases, with 5 bases separating them.

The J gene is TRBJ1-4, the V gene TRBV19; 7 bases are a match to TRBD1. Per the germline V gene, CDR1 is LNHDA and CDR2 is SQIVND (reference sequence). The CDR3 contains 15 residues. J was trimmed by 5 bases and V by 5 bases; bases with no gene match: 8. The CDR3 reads CASSSRTGPNEKLFF. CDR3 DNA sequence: TGTGCCAGTAGTTCGAGGACAGGACCGAATGAAAAACTGTTTTTT.

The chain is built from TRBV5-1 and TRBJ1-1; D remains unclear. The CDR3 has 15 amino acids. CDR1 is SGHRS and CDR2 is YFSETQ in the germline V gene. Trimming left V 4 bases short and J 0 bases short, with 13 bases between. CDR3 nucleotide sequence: TGCGCCAGCAGCCAACCGGGAAACCTGAACACTGAAGCTTTCTTT. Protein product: CASSQPGNLNTEAFF.

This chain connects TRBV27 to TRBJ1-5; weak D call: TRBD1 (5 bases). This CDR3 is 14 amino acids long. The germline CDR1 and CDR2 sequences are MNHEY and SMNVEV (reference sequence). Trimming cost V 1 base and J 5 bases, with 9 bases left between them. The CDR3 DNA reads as TGTGCCAGCAGTTTATATGGGGCTGATCAGCCCCAGCATTTT. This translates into CASSLYGADQPQHF.

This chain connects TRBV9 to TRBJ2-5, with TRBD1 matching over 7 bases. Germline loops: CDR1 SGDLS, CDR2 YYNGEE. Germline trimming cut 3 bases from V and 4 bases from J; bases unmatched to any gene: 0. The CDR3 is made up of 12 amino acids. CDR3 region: CASSGDRETQYF. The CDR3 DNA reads TGTGCCAGCAGCGGGGACAGAGAGACCCAGTACTTC.

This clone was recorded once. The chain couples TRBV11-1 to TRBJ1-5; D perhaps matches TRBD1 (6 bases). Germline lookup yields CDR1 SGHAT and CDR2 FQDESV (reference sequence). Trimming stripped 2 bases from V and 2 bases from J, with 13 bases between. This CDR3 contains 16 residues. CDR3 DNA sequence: TGTGCCAGCAGCTTAAGCGCACAGGGCGGCAATCAGCCCCAGCATTTT. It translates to CASSLSAQGGNQPQHF.

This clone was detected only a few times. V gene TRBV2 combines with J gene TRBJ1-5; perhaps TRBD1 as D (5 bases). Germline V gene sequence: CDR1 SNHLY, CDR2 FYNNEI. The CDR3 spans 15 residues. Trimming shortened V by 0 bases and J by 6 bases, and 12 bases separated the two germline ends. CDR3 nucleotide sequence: TGTGCCAGCAGTGAAGCAGCGGGGGGTTTTCAGCCCCAGCATTTT. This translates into CASSEAAGGFQPQHF.